The clone carrying this T cell receptor beta chain was counted at least ten times. Antigen: not known. The read comes to an end 3 residues before the CDR3 does, leaving the germline J gene to fill in the end. Sequencing was performed with immunoSEQ multiplex PCR; in TCRdb, only in-frame clones are kept and a portion is missing. The sample yields tens of thousands of clones, without any singletons. The sample is drawn from a study of T cell clonality in common variable immunodeficiency. Regarding the study as a whole: What drives increased CVID clonality needs T cell subpopulation sequencing. Compared with healthy controls, CVID subjects showed increased TCRbeta clonality, mostly in about a third.

This CDR3 has 13 amino acids. Germline trimming cut 10 bases from V and 6 bases from J; bases unmatched to any gene: 10. Germline V gives CDR1 KGHSH, CDR2 LQKENI. The sequenced sample consisted of peripheral blood mononuclear cells. The TCR sequence derives from a person aged 18-70 years in good health. This chain joins TRBV18 and TRBJ2-3; TRBD2 aligns across 7 bases. CDR3 region: CATNGLVGDTQYF. The part of the CDR3 DNA that was read is TGTGCCACCAATGGACTAGTGGGCGATACG. Supplemented by reference TRBV18 and TRBJ2-3, the full variable domain reads NAGVMQNPRHLVRRRGQEARLRCSPMKGHSHVYWYRQLPEEGLKFMVYLQKENIIDESGMPKERFSAEFPKEGPSILRIQQVVRGDSAAYFCATNGLVGDTQYFGPGTRLTVL.